The entry below describes one T cell receptor (beta chain). Antigen: not known. The data are from a study of T-cell reconstitution after alpha-beta-depleted transplantation in children. Notes on the study in general: By about two months after transplant, alpha-beta T cells reportedly arose from several hundred graft clones that had expanded. Several patients had high TCRbeta diversity at day 60; it came from surviving recipient T cells and thymic progenitors. The main origin of T-cell counts and diversity one year after transplant was newly produced T cells.

Unique molecular identifiers were used to barcode this TCRbeta library. TCRdb recomputed calls from the PCR reads with MiXCR, one row per CDR3 protein. Among 100,000 or so distinct CDR3 sequences listed, about 25% were seen once. Germline assignment: CDR1 KGHSH and CDR2 LQKENI. The CDR3 contains 15 residues. The germline V and J ends were trimmed by 5 bases and 0 bases, with 12 bases remaining between them. The genes are TRBV18 and TRBJ2-3; D is unclear. Sequences were derived from PBMCs, sampled before TCRalphabeta/CD19-depleted stem cell transplant. This TCR was sampled from a boy under 10 years old with acute lymphoblastic leukemia, due to receive a stem cell transplant. This CDR3 reads CASSAPENSTDTQYF. The CDR3 DNA follows: TGTGCCAGCTCAGCCCCAGAGAATAGCACAGATACGCAGTATTTT.